This record concerns one T cell receptor (beta chain) sequence. As originally analysed: Quantification of nucleated cells was approximated via reference gene primer amplification. Sequencing used immunoSEQ multiplex PCR; TCRdb keeps in-frame clones, though not all of them. D and trimming were read from the DNA, whereas the V and J calls and clone size are those reported in that table. In the table there are 100,000 or so clones, roughly 80% of which are singletons. This record belongs to a study of blood T cell repertoires in COVID-19. Study background: Researchers got acute and convalescent COVID-19 samples from the United States, Italy and Spain. Sources were T cells, B-cell-depleted T cells, or PBMCs; the material itself was cDNA or gDNA.

The CDR3 runs 16 residues. V lost 0 bases and J lost 3; bases outside the gene matches: 1. The germline CDR1 and CDR2 sequences are MNHEY and SVGAGI. The sequence came from a woman in her seventies with acute or convalescent COVID-19. The chain carries TRBV6-5 and TRBJ2-3, with TRBD2 matching 12 bases. Sequenced sample: peripheral blood. DNA of the CDR3: TGTGCCAGCAGTTACTCGCTAGCGGGGGGGACAGATACGCAGTATTTT. Protein: CASSYSLAGGTDTQYF.